This TCR beta chain was recovered during a study of cytomegalovirus exposure and HLA in healthy donors. Comment on this clone: The antigen is undetermined.

Overall study results and limits: Cytomegalovirus status, reportedly, was diagnosed with high specificity and sensitivity by the classifier. In a later analysis, TCR beta V- and J-gene trimming was associated with a missense DCLRE1C variant. In an earlier analysis, productive rearrangement rates for most beta V segments clustered near 90% or 30%.

Germline CDR1 and CDR2: MDHEN and SYDVKM. CDR3 length: 15 amino acids. Losses at the gene ends were 5 bases for V and 3 bases for J; bases not matched to a gene: 3. PCR involved 60 Vbeta and 13 Jbeta primers. Profiled with immunoSEQ multiplex PCR; TCRdb holds only in-frame clones, not every one. The table has 150,000 to 200,000 clones, approximately 82% seen once. Specimen: PBMCs. The receptor was derived from a male donor in good health and CMV-seronegative. The gene calls are TRBV28 and TRBJ2-2; 10 bases map to TRBD1. The CDR3 protein is CASSLDRGDTGELFF. The CDR3 DNA is TGTGCCAGCAGTCTGGACAGGGGGGACACCGGGGAGCTGTTTTTT.